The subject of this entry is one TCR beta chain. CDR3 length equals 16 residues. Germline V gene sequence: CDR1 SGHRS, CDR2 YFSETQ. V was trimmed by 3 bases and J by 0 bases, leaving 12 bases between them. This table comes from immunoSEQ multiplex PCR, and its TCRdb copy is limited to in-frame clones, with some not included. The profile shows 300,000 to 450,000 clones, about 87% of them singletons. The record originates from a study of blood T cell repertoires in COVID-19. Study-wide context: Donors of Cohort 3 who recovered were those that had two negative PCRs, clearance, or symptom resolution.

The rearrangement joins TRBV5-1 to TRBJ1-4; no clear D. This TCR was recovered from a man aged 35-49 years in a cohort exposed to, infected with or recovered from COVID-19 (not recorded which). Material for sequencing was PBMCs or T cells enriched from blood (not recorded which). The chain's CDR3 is CASSYGPRATNEKLFF. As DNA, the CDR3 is TGCGCCAGCAGCTACGGTCCTCGGGCAACTAATGAAAAACTGTTTTTT.